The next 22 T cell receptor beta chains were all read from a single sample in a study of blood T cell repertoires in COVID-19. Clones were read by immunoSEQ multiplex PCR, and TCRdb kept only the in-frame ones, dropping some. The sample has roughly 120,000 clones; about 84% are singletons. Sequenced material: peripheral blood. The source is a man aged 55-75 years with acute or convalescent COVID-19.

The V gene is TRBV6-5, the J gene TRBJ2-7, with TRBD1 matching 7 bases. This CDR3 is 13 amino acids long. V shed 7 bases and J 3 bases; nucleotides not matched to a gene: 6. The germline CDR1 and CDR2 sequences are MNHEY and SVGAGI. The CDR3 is CASKGQGDYEQYF. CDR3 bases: TGTGCCAGCAAGGGGCAGGGGGACTACGAGCAGTACTTC.

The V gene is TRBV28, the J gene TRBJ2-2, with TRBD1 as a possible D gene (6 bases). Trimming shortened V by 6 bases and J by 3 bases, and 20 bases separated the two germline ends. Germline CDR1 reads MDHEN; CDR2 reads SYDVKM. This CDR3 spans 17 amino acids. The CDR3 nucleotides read TGTGCCAGCAGGCCACGGACTTCGGGACACTACACCGGGGAGCTGTTTTTT. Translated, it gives CASRPRTSGHYTGELFF.

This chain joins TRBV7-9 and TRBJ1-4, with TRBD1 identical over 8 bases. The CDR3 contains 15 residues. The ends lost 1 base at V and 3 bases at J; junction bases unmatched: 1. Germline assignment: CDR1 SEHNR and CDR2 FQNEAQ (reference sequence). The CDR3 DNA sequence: TGTGCCAGCAGCTTAGAGGGACAGGCTAATGAAAAACTGTTTTTT. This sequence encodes CASSLEGQANEKLFF.

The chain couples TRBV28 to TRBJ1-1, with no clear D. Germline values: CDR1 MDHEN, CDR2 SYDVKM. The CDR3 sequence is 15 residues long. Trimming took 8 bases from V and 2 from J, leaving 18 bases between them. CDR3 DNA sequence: TGTGCCAGCCGACTTACCAGAGGACTAAACACTGAAGCTTTCTTT. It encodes CASRLTRGLNTEAFF.

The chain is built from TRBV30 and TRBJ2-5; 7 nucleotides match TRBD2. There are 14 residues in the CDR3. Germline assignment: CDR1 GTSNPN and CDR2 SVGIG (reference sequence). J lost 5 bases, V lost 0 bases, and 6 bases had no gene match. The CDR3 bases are TGTGCCTGGAGTGTACTCGGGAGGTTGGAGACCCAGTACTTC. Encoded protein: CAWSVLGRLETQYF.

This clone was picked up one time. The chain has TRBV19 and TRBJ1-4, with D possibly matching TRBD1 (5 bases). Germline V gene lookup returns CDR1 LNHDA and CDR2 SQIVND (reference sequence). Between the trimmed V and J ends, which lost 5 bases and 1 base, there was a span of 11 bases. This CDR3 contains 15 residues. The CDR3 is CASSGGTQTNEKLFF. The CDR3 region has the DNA TGTGCCAGTAGTGGAGGGACTCAAACTAATGAAAAACTGTTTTTT. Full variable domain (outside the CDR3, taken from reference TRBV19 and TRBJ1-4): DGGITQSPKYLFRKEGQNVTLSCEQNLNHDAMYWYRQDPGQGLRLIYYSQIVNDFQKGDIAEGYSVSREKKESFPLTVTSAQKNPTAFYLCASSGGTQTNEKLFFGSGTQLSVL.

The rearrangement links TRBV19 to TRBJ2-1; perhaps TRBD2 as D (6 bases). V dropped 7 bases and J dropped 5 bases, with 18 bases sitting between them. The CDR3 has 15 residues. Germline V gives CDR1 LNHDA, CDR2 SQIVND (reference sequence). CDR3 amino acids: CASTNPDYSNNEQFF. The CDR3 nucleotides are TGTGCCAGTACCAATCCGGACTACAGCAACAATGAGCAGTTCTTC.

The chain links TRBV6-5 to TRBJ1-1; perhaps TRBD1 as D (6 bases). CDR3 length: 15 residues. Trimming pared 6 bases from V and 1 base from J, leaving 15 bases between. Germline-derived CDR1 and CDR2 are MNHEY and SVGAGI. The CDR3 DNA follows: TGTGCCAGCAGCCAAGGGGGACATAAGAACACTGAAGCTTTCTTT. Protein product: CASSQGGHKNTEAFF.

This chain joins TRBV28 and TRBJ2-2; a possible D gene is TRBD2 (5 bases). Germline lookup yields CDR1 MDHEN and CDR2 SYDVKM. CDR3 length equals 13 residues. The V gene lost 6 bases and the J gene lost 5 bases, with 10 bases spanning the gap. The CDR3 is CASSPGVTGELFF. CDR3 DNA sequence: TGTGCCAGCAGCCCCGGGGTTACCGGGGAGCTGTTTTTT.

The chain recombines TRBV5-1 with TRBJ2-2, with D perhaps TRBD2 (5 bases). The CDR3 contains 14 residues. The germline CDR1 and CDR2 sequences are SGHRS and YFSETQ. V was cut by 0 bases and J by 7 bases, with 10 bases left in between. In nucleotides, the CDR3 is TGCGCCAGCAGCTTGGAATTCGGGATCGGGGAGCTGTTTTTT. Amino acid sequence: CASSLEFGIGELFF.

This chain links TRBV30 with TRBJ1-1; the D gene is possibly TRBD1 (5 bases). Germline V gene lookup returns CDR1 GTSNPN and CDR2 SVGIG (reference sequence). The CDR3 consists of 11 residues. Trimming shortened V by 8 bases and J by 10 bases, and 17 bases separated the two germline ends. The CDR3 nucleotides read TGTGCCGGAACTCGAGAGACAGTAGCTTTCTTT. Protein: CAGTRETVAFF.

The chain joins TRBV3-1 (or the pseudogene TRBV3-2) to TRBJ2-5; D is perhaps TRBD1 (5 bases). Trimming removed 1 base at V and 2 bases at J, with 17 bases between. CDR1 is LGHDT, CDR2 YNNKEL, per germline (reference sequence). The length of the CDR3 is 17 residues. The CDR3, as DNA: TGTGCCAGCAGCCAAGGCCCCCGGACATGTTTGCAAGAGACCCAGTACTTC. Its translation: CASSQGPRTCLQETQYF.

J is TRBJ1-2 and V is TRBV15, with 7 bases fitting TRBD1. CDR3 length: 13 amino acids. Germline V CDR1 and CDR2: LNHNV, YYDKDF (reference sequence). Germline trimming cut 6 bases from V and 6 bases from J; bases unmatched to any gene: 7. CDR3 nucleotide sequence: TGTGCCACCAGACCGGAGGGGGCCCATGGCTACACCTTC. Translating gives CATRPEGAHGYTF.

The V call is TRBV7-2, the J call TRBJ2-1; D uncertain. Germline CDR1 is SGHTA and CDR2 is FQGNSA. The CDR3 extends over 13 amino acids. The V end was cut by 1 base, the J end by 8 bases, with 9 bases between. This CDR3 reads CASSLVLVHEQFF. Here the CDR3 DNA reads TGTGCCAGCAGCTTAGTCCTAGTTCATGAGCAGTTCTTC.

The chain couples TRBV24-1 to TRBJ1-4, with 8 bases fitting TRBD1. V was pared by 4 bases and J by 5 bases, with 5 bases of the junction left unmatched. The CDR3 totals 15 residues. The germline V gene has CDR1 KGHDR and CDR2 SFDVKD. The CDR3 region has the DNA TGTGCCACCAGTGACCCCACAGGGGGGAATGAAAAACTGTTTTTT. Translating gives CATSDPTGGNEKLFF.

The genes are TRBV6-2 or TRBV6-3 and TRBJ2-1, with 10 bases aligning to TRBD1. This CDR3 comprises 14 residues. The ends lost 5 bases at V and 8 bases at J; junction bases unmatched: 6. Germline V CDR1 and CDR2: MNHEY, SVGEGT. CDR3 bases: TGTGCCAGCAGTCGCAGACAGGGGGCATATGAGCAGTTCTTC. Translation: CASSRRQGAYEQFF.

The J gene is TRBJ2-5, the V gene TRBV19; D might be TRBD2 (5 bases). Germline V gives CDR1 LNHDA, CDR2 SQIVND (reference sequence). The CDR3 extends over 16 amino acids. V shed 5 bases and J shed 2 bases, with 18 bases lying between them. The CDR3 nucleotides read TGTGCCAGTAGTCGAGCCGGAGAATCGGGGCAAGAGACCCAGTACTTC. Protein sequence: CASSRAGESGQETQYF.

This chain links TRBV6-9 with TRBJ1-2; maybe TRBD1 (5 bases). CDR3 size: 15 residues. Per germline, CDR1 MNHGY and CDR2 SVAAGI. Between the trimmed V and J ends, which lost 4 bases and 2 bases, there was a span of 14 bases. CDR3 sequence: CASSFQGGMNYGYTF. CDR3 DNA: TGTGCCAGCAGTTTCCAGGGCGGGATGAACTATGGCTACACCTTC.

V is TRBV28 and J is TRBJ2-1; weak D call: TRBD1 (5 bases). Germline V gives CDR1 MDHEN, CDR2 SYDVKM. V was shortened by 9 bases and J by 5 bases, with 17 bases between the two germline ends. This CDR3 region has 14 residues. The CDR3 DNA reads TGTGCCAGTAGAAGGGTTGGGGCACACAATGAGCAGTTCTTC. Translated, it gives CASRRVGAHNEQFF.

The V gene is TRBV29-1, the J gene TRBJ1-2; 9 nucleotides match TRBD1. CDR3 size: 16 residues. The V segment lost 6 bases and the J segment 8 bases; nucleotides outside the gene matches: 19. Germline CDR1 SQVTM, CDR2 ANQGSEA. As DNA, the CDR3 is TGCAGCGTCGTTTCAGGGCTCCGAGAAACAGGGGGCGGCTACACCTTC. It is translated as CSVVSGLRETGGGYTF.

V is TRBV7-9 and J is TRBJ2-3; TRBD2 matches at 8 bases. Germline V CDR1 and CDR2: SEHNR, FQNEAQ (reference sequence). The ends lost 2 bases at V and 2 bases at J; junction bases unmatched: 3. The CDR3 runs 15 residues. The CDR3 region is CASSLSSGPTDTQYF. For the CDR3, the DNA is TGTGCCAGCAGCTTATCTAGCGGGCCCACAGATACGCAGTATTTT.

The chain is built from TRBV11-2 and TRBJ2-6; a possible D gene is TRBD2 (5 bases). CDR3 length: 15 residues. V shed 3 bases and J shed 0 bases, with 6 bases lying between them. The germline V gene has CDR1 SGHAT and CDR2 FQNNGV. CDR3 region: CASSFGLSGANVLTF. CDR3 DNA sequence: TGTGCCAGCAGCTTTGGACTCTCTGGGGCCAACGTCCTGACTTTC.